This T cell receptor (beta chain) comes out of a study of T cell responses to AZD1222 COVID-19 vaccine. Study-level findings and limits: Repertoire sampling was restricted to post-peak T cell response timepoints.

Sequencing was performed with immunoSEQ multiplex PCR; in TCRdb, only in-frame clones are kept and a portion is missing. The data contain about 42,000 clones, around 88% of them seen just once; the ten biggest clones take up more than 20%. Turning to this clone: Antigen: not known.

Pooling was applied to second doses at about 4 or about 12 weeks. Germline CDR1 SGDLS, CDR2 YYNGEE. This CDR3 has 15 residues. Deletions cut 2 bases from V and 0 bases from J, with 11 bases between. This chain joins TRBV9 and TRBJ1-2; no clear D. The source material was peripheral blood, sampled 28 days after the second AZD1222 dose. This clonotype originated in an adult who received the AZD1222 COVID-19 vaccine. CDR3 coding DNA: TGTGCCAGCAGCGTCGAGGGAGGGTCTAACTATGGCTACACCTTC. It encodes CASSVEGGSNYGYTF.